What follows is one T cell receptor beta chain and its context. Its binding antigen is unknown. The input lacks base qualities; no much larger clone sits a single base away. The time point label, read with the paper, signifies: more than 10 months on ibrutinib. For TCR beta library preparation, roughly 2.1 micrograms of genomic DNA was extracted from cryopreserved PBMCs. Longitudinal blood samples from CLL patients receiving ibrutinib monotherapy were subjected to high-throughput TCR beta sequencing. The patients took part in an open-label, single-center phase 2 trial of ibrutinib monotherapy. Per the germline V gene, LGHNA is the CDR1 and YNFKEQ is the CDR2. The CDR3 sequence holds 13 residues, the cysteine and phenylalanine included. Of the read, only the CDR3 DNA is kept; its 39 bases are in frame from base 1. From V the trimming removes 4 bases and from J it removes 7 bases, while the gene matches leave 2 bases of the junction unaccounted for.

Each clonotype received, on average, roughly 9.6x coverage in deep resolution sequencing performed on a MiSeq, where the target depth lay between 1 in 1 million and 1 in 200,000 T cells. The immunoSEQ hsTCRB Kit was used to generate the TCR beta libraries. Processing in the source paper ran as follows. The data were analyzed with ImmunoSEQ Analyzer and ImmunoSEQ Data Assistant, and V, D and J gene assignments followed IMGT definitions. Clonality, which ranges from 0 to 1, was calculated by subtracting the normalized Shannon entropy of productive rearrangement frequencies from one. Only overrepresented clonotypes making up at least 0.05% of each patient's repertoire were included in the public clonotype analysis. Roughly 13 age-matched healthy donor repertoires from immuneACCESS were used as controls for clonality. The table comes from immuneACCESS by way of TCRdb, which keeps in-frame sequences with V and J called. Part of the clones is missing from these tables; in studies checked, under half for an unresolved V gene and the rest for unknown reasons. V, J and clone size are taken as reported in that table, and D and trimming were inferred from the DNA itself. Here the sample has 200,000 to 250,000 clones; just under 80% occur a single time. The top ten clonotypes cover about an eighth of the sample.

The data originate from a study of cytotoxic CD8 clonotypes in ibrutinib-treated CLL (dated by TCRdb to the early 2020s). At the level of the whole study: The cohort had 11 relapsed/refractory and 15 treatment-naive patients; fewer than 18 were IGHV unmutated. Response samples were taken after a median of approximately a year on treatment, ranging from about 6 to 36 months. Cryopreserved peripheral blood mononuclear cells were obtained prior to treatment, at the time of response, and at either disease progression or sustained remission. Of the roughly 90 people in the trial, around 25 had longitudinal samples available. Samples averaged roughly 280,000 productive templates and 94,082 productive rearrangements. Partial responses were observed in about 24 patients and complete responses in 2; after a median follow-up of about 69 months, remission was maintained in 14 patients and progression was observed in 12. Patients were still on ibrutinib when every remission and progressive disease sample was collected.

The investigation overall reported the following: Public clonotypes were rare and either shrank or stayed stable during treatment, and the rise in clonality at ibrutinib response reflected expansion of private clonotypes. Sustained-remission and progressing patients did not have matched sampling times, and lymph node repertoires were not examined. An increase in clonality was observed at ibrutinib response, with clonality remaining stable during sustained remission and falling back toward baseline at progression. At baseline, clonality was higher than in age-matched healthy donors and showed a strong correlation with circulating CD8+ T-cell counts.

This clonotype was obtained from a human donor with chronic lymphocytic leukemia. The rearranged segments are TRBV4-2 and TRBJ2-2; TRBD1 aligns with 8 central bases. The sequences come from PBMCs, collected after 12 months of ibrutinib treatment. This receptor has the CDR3 CASSLTGGGELFF. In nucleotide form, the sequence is TGTGCCAGCAGCCTTACAGGGGGCGGGGAGCTGTTTTTT.